This is a list of T cell receptor beta chains from one sample in a study of cytomegalovirus exposure and HLA in healthy donors. The repertoire was sequenced with immunoSEQ multiplex PCR; TCRdb's copy has only in-frame clones and lacks some. The data hold some 87,000 clones, with more than 60% observed a single time. The specimen was PBMCs. The receptor source for this set is a young man in good health and CMV-seropositive. CDR3s include the opening cysteine and the closing phenylalanine or tryptophan. The D gene is left open where the match is weak. Where a row states a size, it is once, few, many or the class of an expanded clone; other rows omit it.

>TRBJ1-2|TRBV28|.|13|.
CASSFHQGSGYTF
TGTGCCAGCAGTTTCCACCAGGGTAGCGGCTACACCTTC
>TRBJ2-7|TRBV5-1|.|14|.
CASSLGYGSYEQYF
TGCGCCAGCAGCTTGGGTTACGGCTCCTACGAGCAGTACTTC
>TRBJ2-1|TRBV5-1|.|17|TRBD2
CASSGDSGRAWVNEQFF
TGCGCCAGCAGCGGAGATAGCGGGAGGGCCTGGGTCAATGAGCAGTTCTTC
>TRBJ2-7|TRBV28|.|15|TRBD1
CASSSIRDRVLGQYF
TGTGCCAGCAGTTCCATCCGGGACAGGGTATTGGGGCAGTACTTC
>TRBJ2-4|TRBV7-8|.|16|TRBD1
CASTGPTGTAKNIQYF
TGTGCCAGCACCGGACCCACCGGGACAGCAAAAAACATTCAGTACTTC
>TRBJ1-2|TRBV5-1|.|13|.
CASSFTGDRGYTF
TGCGCCAGCAGCTTCACGGGGGATCGTGGCTACACCTTC
>TRBJ1-3|TRBV9|.|15|TRBD1
CASRGQGFSGNTIYF
TGTGCCAGCAGAGGACAGGGGTTCTCTGGAAACACCATATATTTT
>TRBJ1-2|TRBV28|.|13|TRBD1
CASSDTGGGGYTF
TGTGCCAGCAGTGACACAGGGGGCGGTGGCTACACCTTC
>TRBJ2-5|TRBV4-1|.|16|.
CASSPTGSVGMETQYF
TGCGCCAGCAGCCCGACTGGGTCGGTGGGTATGGAGACCCAGTACTTC
>TRBJ2-7|TRBV5-1|.|15|.
CASTLTQAPGGEQYF
TGCGCCAGCACCCTGACGCAGGCCCCCGGGGGCGAGCAGTACTTC
>TRBJ2-7|TRBV29-1|.|13|.
CSVDEEGSREKYF
TGCAGCGTTGATGAGGAAGGATCAAGGGAGAAGTACTTC
>TRBJ2-7|TRBV4-2|.|14|TRBD2
CASSPGTSGPEQYF
TGTGCCAGCAGCCCCGGGACTAGCGGGCCCGAGCAGTACTTC
>TRBJ2-7|TRBV7-9|once|14|TRBD1
CASSLYETGKIVYF
TGTGCCAGCAGCTTGTACGAGACAGGGAAGATTGTGTACTTC
>TRBJ1-1|TRBV5-4|.|15|TRBD1
CASSVQGIMNTEAFF
TGTGCCAGCAGCGTACAGGGGATCATGAACACTGAAGCTTTCTTT
>TRBJ2-3|TRBV18|.|13|.
CASSGVATDTQYF
TGTGCCAGCTCAGGAGTGGCAACAGATACGCAGTATTTT
>TRBJ2-7|TRBV4-1|.|15|TRBD1
CASSQSGQGASEQYF
TGCGCCAGCAGCCAATCGGGACAGGGGGCGTCCGAGCAGTACTTC
>TRBJ1-2|TRBV5-1|.|16|.
CASSLVSWGDGYGYTF
TGCGCCAGCAGCTTGGTGTCCTGGGGGGACGGCTATGGCTACACCTTC
>TRBJ2-7|TRBV4-1|.|17|TRBD2
CASSHKQSGGSSYEQYF
TGCGCCAGCAGCCACAAACAAAGCGGGGGGAGCTCCTACGAGCAGTACTTC
>TRBJ2-2|TRBV29-1|few|12|.
CSVAQQAGELFF
TGCAGCGTTGCCCAGCAGGCCGGGGAGCTGTTTTTT
>TRBJ2-2|TRBV6-5|.|12|.
CASSFRTGELFF
TGTGCCAGCAGTTTCAGGACCGGGGAGCTGTTTTTT
>TRBJ2-7|TRBV7-6|.|13|TRBD2
CASRGGSSYEQYF
TGTGCCAGCAGGGGGGGGAGCTCCTACGAGCAGTACTTC
>TRBJ1-4|TRBV7-9|.|10|.
CASCGEKLFF
TGTGCCAGCTGCGGGGAAAAACTGTTTTTT
>TRBJ2-7|TRBV6-5|.|15|TRBD2
CASSLAGTSGHEQYF
TGTGCCAGCAGCCTAGCCGGGACTAGCGGTCACGAGCAGTACTTC
>TRBJ1-2|TRBV10-3|.|13|TRBD1
CASGTDEFYGYTF
TGTGCCAGTGGGACAGATGAATTCTATGGCTACACCTTC
>TRBJ2-7|TRBV14|.|13|.
CASSPTGQIEQYF
TGTGCCAGCAGCCCCACAGGTCAGATTGAGCAGTACTTC
>TRBJ2-1|TRBV13|.|13|.
CASSLGSYNEQFF
TGTGCCAGCAGCTTAGGCAGTTACAATGAGCAGTTCTTC
>TRBJ2-7|TRBV7-2|.|14|TRBD2
CASSHGGETYEQYF
TGTGCCAGCAGCCATGGGGGGGAAACCTACGAGCAGTACTTC
>TRBJ2-7|TRBV4-1|.|15|TRBD1
CASSPGQSYSYEQYF
TGCGCCAGCAGCCCGGGACAGTCTTATTCCTACGAGCAGTACTTC
>TRBJ1-2|TRBV12-5|.|13|.
CASVPRGGYGYTF
TGTGCTAGTGTCCCCCGGGGGGGCTATGGCTACACCTTC
>TRBJ2-7|TRBV28|.|14|TRBD2
CASIGEREGYEQYF
TGTGCCAGCATAGGTGAGCGGGAGGGCTACGAGCAGTACTTC
>TRBJ1-2|TRBV28|.|15|TRBD1
CASSPPTGGAYGYTF
TGTGCCAGCAGCCCACCGACAGGGGGGGCCTATGGCTACACCTTC
>TRBJ2-2|TRBV2|once|14|.
CASSQRGNTGELFF
TGTGCCAGCAGTCAAAGGGGGAACACCGGGGAGCTGTTTTTT
>TRBJ2-3|TRBV7-3|.|13|TRBD2
CASSTSGTDTQYF
TGTGCCAGCAGCACTAGCGGGACGGATACGCAGTATTTT
>TRBJ1-4|TRBV27|.|13|.
CASSFGGREKLFF
TGTGCCAGCAGTTTTGGGGGGAGGGAAAAACTGTTTTTT
>TRBJ2-7|TRBV7-2|.|13|TRBD2
CASSSLAGDEQYF
TGTGCCAGCAGCTCCCTAGCGGGAGACGAGCAGTACTTC